These T cell receptor beta chains were read from a single sample in a study of T-cell memory formation after mild COVID-19. TCRdb itself ran the 5' RACE reads through MiXCR, one entry per CDR3 protein. Here the sample spans 150,000 to 200,000 distinct CDR3 sequences, around 15% being singletons. Sequencing was carried out using PBMCs or a T cell subset sorted from them (not recorded which). These receptors were taken from an adult woman who had mild COVID-19 (a few samples of this study predate the infection). Cell type and time point are not known. The CDR3 runs from the conserved cysteine through the conserved F or W. The D gene is left open where the match is weak. A row's size may be missing; if present it is once, few, many or a size class.

D gene: -
J gene: TRBJ1-6
V gene: TRBV27
clone size: -
CDR3 DNA: TGTGCCAGCAGGTGGGGCGGGCAGGAGCTTAATTCACCCCTCCACTTT
CDR3 protein: CASRWGGQELNSPLHF

D gene: TRBD2
J gene: TRBJ2-5
V gene: TRBV6-2/TRBV6-3
clone size: -
CDR3 DNA: TGTGCCAGCAGTTACGGGGGGACTAGCGGGCGCATTCAAGAGACCCAGTACTTC
CDR3 protein: CASSYGGTSGRIQETQYF

D gene: TRBD1
J gene: TRBJ2-7
V gene: TRBV29-1
clone size: few
CDR3 DNA: TGCAGCGTCTGGACAGGCTACGAGCAGTACTTC
CDR3 protein: CSVWTGYEQYF

D gene: TRBD1
J gene: TRBJ2-5
V gene: TRBV5-4
clone size: -
CDR3 DNA: TGTGCCAGCAGCTCCTGGACAGGGGGCCAAGAGACCCAGTACTTC
CDR3 protein: CASSSWTGGQETQYF

D gene: -
J gene: TRBJ1-6
V gene: TRBV3-1
clone size: -
CDR3 DNA: TGTGCCAGCAGCCAAGCTCGGGGGGCACAGTCACCCCTCCACTTT
CDR3 protein: CASSQARGAQSPLHF

D gene: -
J gene: TRBJ2-3
V gene: TRBV5-5
clone size: few
CDR3 DNA: TGTGCCAGCAGCTGGGCTAGGGCCCCTTCAGATACGCAGTATTTT
CDR3 protein: CASSWARAPSDTQYF

D gene: -
J gene: TRBJ2-7
V gene: TRBV20-1
clone size: -
CDR3 DNA: TGCAGTGCTCCGGTCCCCCCGGGACATAGACTCTACGAGCAGTACTTC
CDR3 protein: CSAPVPPGHRLYEQYF

D gene: -
J gene: TRBJ1-2
V gene: TRBV5-1
clone size: few
CDR3 DNA: TGCGCCAGCAGCTTCGGGCAGGGGAGCTATGGCTACACCTTC
CDR3 protein: CASSFGQGSYGYTF

D gene: TRBD2
J gene: TRBJ2-1
V gene: TRBV29-1
clone size: few
CDR3 DNA: TGCAGCGGGCAGCGGGGCTCCTACAATGAGCAGTTCTTC
CDR3 protein: CSGQRGSYNEQFF

D gene: -
J gene: TRBJ1-3
V gene: TRBV6-5
clone size: -
CDR3 DNA: TGTGCCAGCAGTTACTCGAATAGGGCACTGGGAAACACCATATATTTT
CDR3 protein: CASSYSNRALGNTIYF

D gene: -
J gene: TRBJ2-3
V gene: TRBV7-4
clone size: -
CDR3 DNA: TGTGCCAGCAGCGCACACGGGGTAAATAGGGATACGCAGTATTTT
CDR3 protein: CASSAHGVNRDTQYF

D gene: TRBD2
J gene: TRBJ2-1
V gene: TRBV7-6
clone size: few
CDR3 DNA: TGTGCCAGCAGCCGAACGGGGGGGGCGACCCCCGAGCAGTTCTTC
CDR3 protein: CASSRTGGATPEQFF

D gene: -
J gene: TRBJ1-2
V gene: TRBV25-1
clone size: few
CDR3 DNA: TGTGCCAGCAGTGAACTTAGGGGGAACTATGGCTACACCTTC
CDR3 protein: CASSELRGNYGYTF

D gene: -
J gene: TRBJ2-3
V gene: TRBV2
clone size: few
CDR3 DNA: TGTGCCAGCAGTGAGATCGCATCCTCAGATACGCAGTATTTT
CDR3 protein: CASSEIASSDTQYF

D gene: TRBD1
J gene: TRBJ1-5
V gene: TRBV28
clone size: few
CDR3 DNA: TGTGCCAGCAGTTGGCCCTACGGGACAGGGGTTGGAGGTAGCAATCAGCCCCAGCATTTT
CDR3 protein: CASSWPYGTGVGGSNQPQHF

D gene: -
J gene: TRBJ1-1
V gene: TRBV21-1
clone size: few
CDR3 DNA: TGTGCCAGCAGCAATGAAGGGGGGGAGAACACTGAAGCTTTCTTT
CDR3 protein: CASSNEGGENTEAFF

D gene: -
J gene: TRBJ2-2
V gene: TRBV5-1
clone size: -
CDR3 DNA: TGCGCCAGCGGAGCCCAACGGACAAGCGTCACCGGGGAGCTGTTTTTT
CDR3 protein: CASGAQRTSVTGELFF

D gene: -
J gene: TRBJ1-1
V gene: TRBV20-1
clone size: few
CDR3 DNA: TGCAGTGCTAGAGCTTGGGCGGGTCGTACCGACACTGAAGCTTTCTTT
CDR3 protein: CSARAWAGRTDTEAFF

D gene: TRBD2
J gene: TRBJ2-1
V gene: TRBV5-1
clone size: -
CDR3 DNA: TGCGCCAGCAGAAGACTAGCGGGTATTTACAATGAGCAGTTCTTC
CDR3 protein: CASRRLAGIYNEQFF

D gene: -
J gene: TRBJ2-7
V gene: TRBV3-1
clone size: few
CDR3 DNA: TGTGCCAGCAGCCAAGGCACAGGGGGGGCCTACGAGCAGTACTTC
CDR3 protein: CASSQGTGGAYEQYF

D gene: -
J gene: TRBJ1-1
V gene: TRBV7-9
clone size: -
CDR3 DNA: TGTGCCAGCAGCCCCGGTCCGGGGCGGGGGAACACTGAAGCTTTCTTT
CDR3 protein: CASSPGPGRGNTEAFF

D gene: TRBD2
J gene: TRBJ2-1
V gene: TRBV20-1
clone size: -
CDR3 DNA: TGCAGTGCCCAGGGACTAGCGGGGATCAATGAGCAGTTCTTC
CDR3 protein: CSAQGLAGINEQFF

D gene: -
J gene: TRBJ2-1
V gene: TRBV5-1
clone size: few
CDR3 DNA: TGCGCCAGCAGCTTGGTCCCAGGGGATGTATATGAGCAGTTCTTC
CDR3 protein: CASSLVPGDVYEQFF

D gene: TRBD1
J gene: TRBJ1-5
V gene: TRBV7-8
clone size: -
CDR3 DNA: TGTGCCAGCAGCCCCCGGACAGGGGCCCAGCATTTT
CDR3 protein: CASSPRTGAQHF

D gene: -
J gene: TRBJ2-2
V gene: TRBV7-2
clone size: many
CDR3 DNA: TGTGCCAGCAGCTTAGACAGGTTACGCACCGGGGAGCTGTTTTTT
CDR3 protein: CASSLDRLRTGELFF

D gene: -
J gene: TRBJ2-2
V gene: TRBV9
clone size: few
CDR3 DNA: TGTGCCAGCAGCGTAGAACAGGCTCTCGGGGAGCTGTTTTTT
CDR3 protein: CASSVEQALGELFF

D gene: -
J gene: TRBJ2-1
V gene: TRBV5-1
clone size: few
CDR3 DNA: TGCGCCAGCAGCTTGTCGATCCAGTCCTACAATGAGCAGTTCTTC
CDR3 protein: CASSLSIQSYNEQFF

D gene: -
J gene: TRBJ1-2
V gene: TRBV27
clone size: -
CDR3 DNA: TGTGCCACCACCAACTCCGGGACAAGCTATGGCTACACCTTC
CDR3 protein: CATTNSGTSYGYTF

D gene: -
J gene: TRBJ2-5
V gene: TRBV12-3/TRBV12-4
clone size: few
CDR3 DNA: TGTGCCAGCAGTTTAGTGGAAGAGACCCAGTACTTC
CDR3 protein: CASSLVEETQYF

D gene: -
J gene: TRBJ1-1
V gene: TRBV12-3/TRBV12-4
clone size: once
CDR3 DNA: TGTGCCAGCAGACCAAACCAGGGAGTGAACACTGAAGCTTTCTTT
CDR3 protein: CASRPNQGVNTEAFF

D gene: TRBD1
J gene: TRBJ1-1
V gene: TRBV29-1
clone size: -
CDR3 DNA: TGCAGCGTTTGGACAGGGGTGAACACTGAAGCTTTCTTT
CDR3 protein: CSVWTGVNTEAFF

D gene: TRBD2
J gene: TRBJ2-3
V gene: TRBV7-3
clone size: few
CDR3 DNA: TGTGCCAGCAGCTTACAAGCGGGAGGGAAAACAGATACGCAGTATTTT
CDR3 protein: CASSLQAGGKTDTQYF

D gene: TRBD2
J gene: TRBJ2-1
V gene: TRBV5-1
clone size: few
CDR3 DNA: TGCGCCAGCAGCTTGGGGACTAGCGGGAGCTTCTCCTACAATGAGCAGTTCTTC
CDR3 protein: CASSLGTSGSFSYNEQFF

D gene: TRBD2
J gene: TRBJ2-7
V gene: TRBV5-4
clone size: few
CDR3 DNA: TGTGCCAGCAGCTGGGGACTAGCGGGAGGAAACGAGCAGTACTTC
CDR3 protein: CASSWGLAGGNEQYF

D gene: -
J gene: TRBJ2-7
V gene: TRBV12-3/TRBV12-4
clone size: few
CDR3 DNA: TGTGCCAGCAGTTTAGGAGGTTATTCCTACGAGCAGTACTTC
CDR3 protein: CASSLGGYSYEQYF

D gene: TRBD1
J gene: TRBJ2-7
V gene: TRBV9
clone size: few
CDR3 DNA: TGTGCCAGCAGCGTTGGACAGGGGCAATCCTACGAGCAGTACTTC
CDR3 protein: CASSVGQGQSYEQYF

D gene: -
J gene: TRBJ2-3
V gene: TRBV5-1
clone size: few
CDR3 DNA: TGCGCCAGCAGCTTCCCCACAGATACGCAGTATTTT
CDR3 protein: CASSFPTDTQYF

D gene: -
J gene: TRBJ2-1
V gene: TRBV7-8
clone size: few
CDR3 DNA: TGTGCCAGCAGCTTAGTGGGCGGAGAGCAGTTCTTC
CDR3 protein: CASSLVGGEQFF

D gene: TRBD2
J gene: TRBJ2-1
V gene: TRBV12-3/TRBV12-4
clone size: -
CDR3 DNA: TGTGCCAGCAGCAAAGGGACTAGCGGGAAGAATGAGCAGTTCTTC
CDR3 protein: CASSKGTSGKNEQFF

D gene: TRBD1
J gene: TRBJ2-5
V gene: TRBV29-1
clone size: many
CDR3 DNA: TGCAGCGCTGGGACAGGGCGAATGGAGACCCAGTACTTC
CDR3 protein: CSAGTGRMETQYF

D gene: TRBD1
J gene: TRBJ2-3
V gene: TRBV29-1
clone size: -
CDR3 DNA: TGCAGCGTTGAAGAGGGACAGGGGTTAGGGCAGTATTTT
CDR3 protein: CSVEEGQGLGQYF

D gene: TRBD1
J gene: TRBJ1-5
V gene: TRBV6-1
clone size: -
CDR3 DNA: TGTGCCAGCAGACGGGGACAGGGCGGTCAGCCCCAGCATTTT
CDR3 protein: CASRRGQGGQPQHF